This TCR beta chain was sequenced for a study of T cell clones after liver transplantation. Study background: Third-party-reactive TCRbeta sequences from pre-transplant mixed lymphocyte reactions served as antigen-independent comparators. General study results and limits: Compared with third party-reactive sequences, donor-reactive ones declined more, independent of withdrawal success. In a couple of subjects, few donor cells limited the measurable donor-reactive repertoire.

Concerning this clone itself: Its cognate antigen is unknown.

Clones were sequenced by immunoSEQ multiplex PCR, and TCRdb holds only the in-frame ones, with some missing. The repertoire holds about 85,000 clones, with nearly 85% as singletons. The sequences come from CD4+ T cells from blood, collected 45 to 46 months after liver transplant. This clonotype was obtained from a human patient who received a liver transplant. Some T cells may have originated in the graft donor.

DNA of the CDR3: TGCGCCAGCAGCCGGGACAGTGGCACAGATACGCAGTATTTT. Its protein is CASSRDSGTDTQYF. The chain couples TRBV5-1 to TRBJ2-3, with 7 bases lining up with TRBD1. The CDR3 has 14 amino acids. V was pared by 4 bases and J by 1 base, with 3 bases of the junction left unmatched. Germline loops: CDR1 SGHRS, CDR2 YFSETQ.